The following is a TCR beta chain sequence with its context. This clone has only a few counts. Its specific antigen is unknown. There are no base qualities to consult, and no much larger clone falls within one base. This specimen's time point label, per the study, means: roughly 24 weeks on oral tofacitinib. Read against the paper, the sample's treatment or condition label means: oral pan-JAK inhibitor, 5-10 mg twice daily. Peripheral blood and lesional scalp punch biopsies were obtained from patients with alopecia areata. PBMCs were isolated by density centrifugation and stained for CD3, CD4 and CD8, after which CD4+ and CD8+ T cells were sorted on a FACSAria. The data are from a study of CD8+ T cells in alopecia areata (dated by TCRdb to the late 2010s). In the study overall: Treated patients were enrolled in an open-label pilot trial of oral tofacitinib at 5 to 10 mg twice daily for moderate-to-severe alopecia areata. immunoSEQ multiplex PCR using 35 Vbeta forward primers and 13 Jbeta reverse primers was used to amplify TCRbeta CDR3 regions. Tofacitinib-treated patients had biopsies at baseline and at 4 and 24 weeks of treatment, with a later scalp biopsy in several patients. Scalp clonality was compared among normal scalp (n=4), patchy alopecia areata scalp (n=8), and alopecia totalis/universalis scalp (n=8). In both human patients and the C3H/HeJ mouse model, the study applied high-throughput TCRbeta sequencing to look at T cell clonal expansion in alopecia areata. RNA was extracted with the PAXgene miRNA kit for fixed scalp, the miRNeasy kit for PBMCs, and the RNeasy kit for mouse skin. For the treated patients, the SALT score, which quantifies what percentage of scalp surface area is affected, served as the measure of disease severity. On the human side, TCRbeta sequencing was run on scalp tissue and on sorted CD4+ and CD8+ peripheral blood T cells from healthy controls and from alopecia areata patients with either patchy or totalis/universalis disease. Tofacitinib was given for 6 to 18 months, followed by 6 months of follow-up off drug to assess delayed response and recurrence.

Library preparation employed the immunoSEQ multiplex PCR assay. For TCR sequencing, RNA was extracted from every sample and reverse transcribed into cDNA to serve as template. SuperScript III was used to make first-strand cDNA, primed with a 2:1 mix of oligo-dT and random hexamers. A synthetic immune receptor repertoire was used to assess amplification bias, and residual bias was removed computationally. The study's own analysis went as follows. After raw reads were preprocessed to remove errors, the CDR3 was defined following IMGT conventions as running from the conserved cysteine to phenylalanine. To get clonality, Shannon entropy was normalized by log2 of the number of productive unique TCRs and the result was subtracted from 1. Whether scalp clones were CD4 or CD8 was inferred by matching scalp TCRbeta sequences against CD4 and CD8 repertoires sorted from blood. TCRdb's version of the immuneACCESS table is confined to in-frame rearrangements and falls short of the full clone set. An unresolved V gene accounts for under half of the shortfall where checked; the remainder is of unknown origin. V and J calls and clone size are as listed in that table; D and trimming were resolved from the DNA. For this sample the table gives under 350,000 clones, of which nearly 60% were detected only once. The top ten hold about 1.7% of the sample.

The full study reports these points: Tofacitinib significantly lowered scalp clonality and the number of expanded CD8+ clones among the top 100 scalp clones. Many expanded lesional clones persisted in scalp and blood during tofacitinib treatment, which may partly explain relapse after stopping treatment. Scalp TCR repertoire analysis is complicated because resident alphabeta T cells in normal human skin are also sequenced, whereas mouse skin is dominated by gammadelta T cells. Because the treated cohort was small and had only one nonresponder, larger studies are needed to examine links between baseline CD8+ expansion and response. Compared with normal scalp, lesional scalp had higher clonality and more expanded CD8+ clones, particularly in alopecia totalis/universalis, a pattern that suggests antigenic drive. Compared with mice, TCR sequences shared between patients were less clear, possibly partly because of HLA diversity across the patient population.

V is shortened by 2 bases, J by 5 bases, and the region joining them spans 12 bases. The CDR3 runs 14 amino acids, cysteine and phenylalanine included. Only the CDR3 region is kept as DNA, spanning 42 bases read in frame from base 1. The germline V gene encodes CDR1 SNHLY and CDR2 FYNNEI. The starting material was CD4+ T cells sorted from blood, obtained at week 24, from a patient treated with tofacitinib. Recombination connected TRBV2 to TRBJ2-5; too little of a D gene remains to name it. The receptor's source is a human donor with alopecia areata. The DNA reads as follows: TGTGCCAGCAGTGAATACCGGGTAGGGGAGACCCAGTACTTC. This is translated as CASSEYRVGETQYF.